Listed below are T cell receptor beta chains from one sample, sequenced in a study of early T cells in non-severe SARS-CoV-2 infection. Via MiXCR, TCRdb re-called the 5' RACE reads, giving one row per CDR3 protein. The sample has tens of thousands of distinct CDR3 sequences; 9.5% to 15% are singletons. The sequenced material came from whole blood. All receptors derive from an adult who was a healthcare worker with PCR-confirmed SARS-CoV-2 infection or an uninfected control (not recorded which). CDR3s include the opening cysteine and the closing phenylalanine or tryptophan. The D gene is left open where the match is weak. Where a row states a size, it is once, few, many or the class of an expanded clone; other rows omit it.

abundance	v_gene	d_gene	j_gene	CDR3aa	CDR3nt
few	TRBV6-1	.	TRBJ2-7	CASSARDILSYEQYF	TGTGCCAGCAGTGCTCGGGACATACTATCCTACGAGCAGTACTTC
many	TRBV25-1	.	TRBJ1-1	CASSGSRWNTEAFF	TGTGCCAGCAGTGGGAGTCGTTGGAACACTGAAGCTTTCTTT
few	TRBV7-9	TRBD1	TRBJ1-4	CASSPGQGPNEKLFF	TGTGCCAGCAGCCCAGGACAGGGTCCGAATGAAAAACTGTTTTTT
.	TRBV20-1	.	TRBJ1-2	CSAGPYGYTF	TGCAGTGCTGGACCCTATGGCTACACCTTC
few	TRBV28	TRBD1	TRBJ1-2	CASSPRRDRAVANYGYTF	TGTGCCAGCAGTCCGCGACGGGACAGGGCCGTCGCTAACTATGGCTACACCTTC
.	TRBV28	.	TRBJ1-2	CASSPQGRYGYTF	TGTGCCAGCAGCCCACAGGGAAGATATGGCTACACCTTC
.	TRBV24-1	TRBD1	TRBJ2-2	CATSETGALNTGELFF	TGTGCCACCAGTGAGACAGGGGCCCTGAACACCGGGGAGCTGTTTTTT
few	TRBV6-5	TRBD2	TRBJ2-2	CATNAGGYYTGELFF	TGTGCCACCAACGCGGGGGGATACTACACCGGGGAGCTGTTTTTT
.	TRBV20-1	TRBD1	TRBJ1-4	CSAPDRGQWEKLFF	TGCAGTGCTCCGGACAGGGGGCAGTGGGAAAAACTGTTTTTT
many	TRBV11-2	.	TRBJ2-5	CASSLGETSGAETQYF	TGTGCCAGCAGCTTGGGTGAGACATCAGGGGCGGAGACCCAGTACTTC
.	TRBV7-8	.	TRBJ2-5	CASSIPAYQETQYF	TGTGCCAGCAGCATCCCAGCTTACCAAGAGACCCAGTACTTC
.	TRBV20-1	.	TRBJ1-2	CSARDSGESGYGYTF	TGCAGTGCTAGAGATTCTGGGGAATCAGGCTATGGCTACACCTTC
.	TRBV20-1	.	TRBJ2-7	CSARRHRSYEQYF	TGCAGTGCTAGGAGACACCGTTCCTACGAGCAGTACTTC
few	TRBV7-9	.	TRBJ1-1	CASSLAPGGTEAFF	TGTGCCAGCAGCTTAGCGCCGGGGGGAACTGAAGCTTTCTTT
.	TRBV28	.	TRBJ2-2	CASTITARDLNTGELFF	TGTGCCAGCACCATCACAGCCCGGGACCTGAACACCGGGGAGCTGTTTTTT
few	TRBV4-3	.	TRBJ1-1	CASSQYRPGTEAFF	TGCGCCAGCAGCCAGTACCGGCCGGGGACTGAAGCTTTCTTT
few	TRBV7-9	TRBD2	TRBJ2-7	CASSLVGGEYEQYF	TGTGCCAGCAGCTTGGTCGGGGGGGAGTACGAGCAGTACTTC
.	TRBV12-5	.	TRBJ2-3	CASGLPRPGDTQYF	TGTGCTAGTGGTTTGCCGCGGCCAGGAGATACGCAGTATTTT
few	TRBV25-1	TRBD2	TRBJ2-5	CASNGGGKSQETQYF	TGTGCCAGCAATGGGGGGGGGAAATCCCAAGAGACCCAGTACTTC
many	TRBV20-1	.	TRBJ1-1	CSARRGGGTEAFF	TGCAGTGCCCGCAGAGGAGGAGGCACTGAAGCTTTCTTT
few	TRBV7-9	TRBD2	TRBJ2-3	CASSLVTSGITDTQYF	TGTGCCAGCAGCTTAGTCACTAGCGGGATCACAGATACGCAGTATTTT
.	TRBV11-2	TRBD2	TRBJ2-1	CASSFGDYKEQFF	TGTGCCAGCAGCTTCGGGGACTACAAAGAGCAGTTCTTC
.	TRBV5-5	.	TRBJ2-1	CASSFGGASYNEQFF	TGTGCCAGCAGCTTTGGGGGAGCCTCCTACAATGAGCAGTTCTTC
many	TRBV7-9	TRBD2	TRBJ2-5	CASSLGSGEIETQYF	TGTGCCAGCAGCTTAGGGAGCGGGGAGATAGAGACCCAGTACTTC
many	TRBV20-1	.	TRBJ1-2	CSALRRGGNGYTF	TGCAGTGCCCTCCGTAGGGGGGGCAACGGCTACACCTTC
many	TRBV11-2	.	TRBJ2-3	CASSYGLGALTDTQYF	TGTGCCAGCAGCTATGGACTGGGGGCGCTAACAGATACGCAGTATTTT
.	TRBV28	.	TRBJ2-3	CASSLGDDSKGDTQYF	TGTGCCAGCAGTTTAGGGGATGACAGTAAGGGAGATACGCAGTATTTT
many	TRBV6-2/TRBV6-3	.	TRBJ2-1	CASDGFADNEQFF	TGTGCCAGTGATGGATTTGCAGACAATGAGCAGTTCTTC
few	TRBV10-3	.	TRBJ1-6	CAIKGGPDNSPLHF	TGTGCCATCAAAGGGGGTCCAGATAATTCACCCCTCCACTTT
once	TRBV6-2/TRBV6-3	.	TRBJ2-7	CASSLSLSPYEQYF	TGTGCCAGCAGCCTCTCACTATCCCCCTACGAGCAGTACTTC
few	TRBV27	.	TRBJ1-2	CASSFTGTYGYTF	TGTGCCAGCAGTTTCACAGGGACCTATGGCTACACCTTC
few	TRBV7-2	.	TRBJ2-1	CASSFLGRSSYNEQFF	TGTGCCAGCAGCTTTCTGGGGCGGAGCTCCTACAATGAGCAGTTCTTC
.	TRBV30	.	TRBJ1-6	CAWSPGQGNSPLHF	TGTGCCTGGAGTCCGGGGCAGGGGAATTCACCCCTCCACTTT
.	TRBV6-6	TRBD1	TRBJ2-5	CASSYWDRGSGETQYF	TGTGCCAGCAGTTACTGGGACAGGGGGTCTGGGGAGACCCAGTACTTC
many	TRBV14	.	TRBJ1-1	CAISVPEAFF	TGTGCCATCTCGGTCCCTGAAGCTTTCTTT
.	TRBV27	TRBD2	TRBJ2-2	CASSSLSTLLAANTGELFF	TGTGCCAGCAGTTCGCTCTCCACCCTTCTAGCGGCTAACACCGGGGAGCTGTTTTTT
few	TRBV11-2	TRBD1	TRBJ1-5	CASSTDRVFQPQHF	TGTGCCAGCAGCACCGACAGGGTATTTCAGCCCCAGCATTTT